Listed here is a single TCR beta chain. The data stem from a study of CD8 T cells in ankylosing spondylitis. V lost 2 bases, J lost 0 bases, and 11 bases stayed unmatched. Germline V gene sequence: CDR1 DFQATT, CDR2 SNEGSKA (reference sequence). CDR3 length: 18 amino acids. The authors made TCR beta libraries by quantitative 5'-RACE with molecular barcodes. A single record per CDR3 protein comes from TCRdb applying MiXCR to the 5' RACE reads. In the table there are around 230,000 distinct CDR3 sequences, approximately 9% of which are singletons. Material for sequencing was blood, either unsorted or a sorted T cell fraction (not recorded which). This clonotype originated in a male donor with ankylosing spondylitis or in good health (not recorded which). The chain is built from TRBV20-1 and TRBJ2-7; 12 bases line up with TRBD1. The CDR3 spells CSARKGTGGLLSSYEQYF. Written as DNA, the CDR3 is TGCAGTGCTAGAAAAGGGACAGGGGGCCTCCTAAGCTCCTACGAGCAGTACTTC.